Each of the 9 T cell receptor beta chains below was sequenced from the same sample in a study of T cells in Graves' hyperthyroidism and ophthalmopathy. Amplified TCR beta CDR3 regions derived from RNA transcripts. A first-round RT-PCR of the TCR CDR3 used the HTBI primer set. TCRdb passed the multiplex PCR reads through MiXCR, listing each CDR3 protein once. The sample shows over 300,000 distinct CDR3 sequences, roughly an eighth of them seen only once. The sample taken for sequencing was blood. These receptors came from a woman aged 40 to 55 with Graves' ophthalmopathy.

This clonotype was seen at least ten times. The V call is TRBV28, the J call TRBJ1-2; TRBD1 matches at 9 bases. From germline, CDR1 is MDHEN and CDR2 SYDVKM. V gave up 2 bases and J gave up 3 bases; unmatched junction bases: 1. The CDR3 sequence is 14 residues long. This chain's CDR3 is CASSLTGGYYGYTF. CDR3 in DNA: TGTGCCAGCAGTTTAACAGGGGGCTACTATGGCTACACCTTC.

This clonotype came up many times. The chain is built from TRBV27 and TRBJ2-2; 8 nucleotides line up with TRBD1. The CDR3 contains 14 residues. CDR1 is MNHEY, CDR2 SMNVEV, per germline (reference sequence). The J segment lost 4 bases and the V segment lost 5 bases, leaving 3 bases of the junction unmatched. The CDR3 here is CASSPDRGTGELFF. The CDR3 region has the DNA TGTGCCAGCAGTCCCGACAGGGGCACCGGGGAGCTGTTTTTT.

There are many counts of this clonotype. V gene TRBV2 combines with J gene TRBJ2-3, with 7 bases matching TRBD2. CDR3 length: 14 residues. J gave up 6 bases and V 1 base, and 4 bases lay outside the gene matches. CDR1 is SNHLY and CDR2 is FYNNEI in the germline V gene. The CDR3: CASSEVMGGDTQYF. The DNA for the CDR3 is TGTGCCAGCAGTGAAGTCATGGGAGGGGATACGCAGTATTTT.

This clonotype was counted between two and nine times. The J gene is TRBJ2-7, the V gene TRBV7-9, with 8 positions matching TRBD1. This CDR3 has 15 amino acids. The germline V gene has CDR1 SEHNR and CDR2 FQNEAQ (reference sequence). Trimming cost V 4 bases and J 4 bases; bases outside gene matches: 9. In DNA form, the CDR3 reads TGTGCCAGCAGCTCGCTCAGGGGGCGTAGGTACGAGCAGTACTTC. Its protein is CASSSLRGRRYEQYF.

This clonotype has ten or more counts. The genes are TRBV13 and TRBJ2-1, with unresolved D. V shed 6 bases and J shed 9 bases, with 9 bases lying between them. Germline values: CDR1 PRHDT, CDR2 FYEKMQ (reference sequence). There are 11 residues in the CDR3. The CDR3 loop reads CASSSRAEQFF. Written as DNA, the CDR3 is TGTGCCAGCAGTTCTAGGGCTGAGCAGTTCTTC.

There are many counts of this clonotype. The genes are TRBV2 and TRBJ2-7, with a weak D call TRBD2 (5 bases). Germline V gene lookup returns CDR1 SNHLY and CDR2 FYNNEI. The CDR3 totals 11 residues. Deletions cut 6 bases from V and 2 bases from J, with 5 bases between. CDR3 protein: CASRTTYEQYF. DNA for the CDR3: TGTGCCAGCAGGACTACCTACGAGCAGTACTTC. The variable domain in full, with the rest retrieved from reference TRBV2 and TRBJ2-7, is EPEVTQTPSHQVTQMGQEVILRCVPISNHLYFYWYRQILGQKVEFLVSFYNNEISEKSEIFDDQFSVERPDGSNFTLKIRSTKLEDSAMYFCASRTTYEQYFGPGTRLTVT.

This clonotype was recorded many times. The rearrangement links TRBV28 to TRBJ1-1, with no clear D. V shed 7 bases and J shed 7 bases, with 10 bases lying between them. The CDR3 is 11 amino acids. CDR1 is MDHEN and CDR2 is SYDVKM in the germline V gene. CDR3 DNA: TGTGCCAGCACACGGTTCGGTGAAGCTTTCTTT. It encodes CASTRFGEAFF.

In its sample, this clonotype was seen a few times. The V gene is TRBV20-1, the J gene TRBJ2-2; a weak D match, TRBD1 (7 bases). CDR1 is DFQATT, CDR2 SNEGSKA, per germline (reference sequence). The V end lost 8 bases, the J end lost 5 bases, and 27 bases lay between the germline ends. The CDR3 totals 17 residues. The CDR3 DNA reads TGCAGTACCTACCGAGCGAGACAGGGAGGTAAAACCGGGGAGCTGTTTTTT. Protein product: CSTYRARQGGKTGELFF.

This CDR3 reads CALRYRDSEQYF. The CDR3 nucleotides are TGTGCCCTAAGGTACAGGGATTCCGAGCAGTACTTC. The chain joins TRBV2 to TRBJ2-7; D possibly corresponds to TRBD1 (6 bases). Germline loops: CDR1 SNHLY, CDR2 FYNNEI. CDR3 length: 12 residues. Trimming stripped 11 bases from V and 6 bases from J, with 17 bases between.